This T cell receptor beta chain was profiled in a study of cytomegalovirus exposure and HLA in healthy donors. Comment on this clone: Its target is not known.

The PCR contained 60 Vbeta and 13 Jbeta primers. Repertoires were generated with immunoSEQ multiplex PCR, while TCRdb's copy carries only in-frame clones and drops some. The table shows a few hundred thousand clones, with 65% to 90% occurring only once. The CDR3 loop spans 15 amino acids. Germline values: CDR1 LNHDA, CDR2 SQIVND (reference sequence). V lost 3 bases, J lost 1 base, and 4 bases stayed unmatched. Findings and caveats of the study: Sequencing artifact likely explains a cluster of highly shared sequence variants.

This clonotype was obtained from a girl aged 5-17 years in good health and CMV-seronegative. The sample was PBMCs. V usage is TRBV19 and J usage is TRBJ1-1; TRBD1 matches 8 bases. The chain's CDR3 is CASSIRDRGNTEAFF. For the CDR3, the DNA is TGTGCCAGTAGTATCCGCGACAGGGGGAACACTGAAGCTTTCTTT.